The rows below give T cell receptor beta chains drawn from one sample of a study of cytomegalovirus exposure and HLA in healthy donors. Libraries were prepared by immunoSEQ multiplex PCR; TCRdb keeps only in-frame clonotypes and omits some of them. Seen here are 200,000 or so clones, roughly 80% observed once, and the top ten hold 4.5% to 7.5%. Sequencing used PBMCs. The receptors derive from a woman aged 25 to 39 in good health and CMV-seropositive. CDR3s include the opening cysteine and the closing phenylalanine or tryptophan. Fields, in order: J gene, clone size, V gene, CDR3 protein. Only some rows state a clone size, as once, few, many or a class for expanded clones.

>TRBJ2-1|-|TRBV5-6
CASSLAGATYNEQFF
>TRBJ2-5|-|TRBV5-1
CASSLLGETQYF
>TRBJ2-2|few|TRBV5-1
CASSLDRAGELFF
>TRBJ2-6|-|TRBV5-5
CASSFPQAGANVLTF
>TRBJ1-6|-|TRBV27
CASSLTDSPLHF
>TRBJ2-1|-|TRBV7-2
CASSTEARYNEQFF
>TRBJ1-2|-|TRBV6-1
CASLIRQTTYGYTF
>TRBJ2-2|-|TRBV7-8
CASSLGAGGLDTGELFF
>TRBJ1-5|-|TRBV2
CASGRGGSNQPQHF
>TRBJ2-7|-|TRBV5-1
CASSLSGTSPYEQYF
>TRBJ2-2|-|TRBV5-1
CASSPRQTTGELFF
>TRBJ2-1|-|TRBV11-2
CASSIRVAWGLVDEQFF
>TRBJ1-1|-|TRBV5-1
CASSLRQGAGTEAFF
>TRBJ2-1|-|TRBV27
CASSLGVVNEQFF
>TRBJ2-7|-|TRBV10-2
CASSESVQGSGAYEQYF
>TRBJ2-5|-|TRBV7-8
CASSFWPGQETQYF
>TRBJ2-1|-|TRBV7-9
CASRGGGGLPYNEQFF
>TRBJ2-7|-|TRBV7-9
CASSSQGRNEQYF
>TRBJ2-3|-|TRBV18
CASSPLAGGSTDTQYF
>TRBJ2-3|-|TRBV2
CASSEPRDRGRSTQYF
>TRBJ2-7|-|TRBV19
CASSVVHSPTGHNEQYF
>TRBJ1-3|-|TRBV28
CASNNPGSGNTIYF
>TRBJ2-7|-|TRBV5-1
CASSLPAGVYEQYF
>TRBJ2-1|-|TRBV11-2
CASSPMGGQSHNEQFF
>TRBJ2-7|-|TRBV29-1
CSVETPASGGPYEQYF
>TRBJ1-1|-|TRBV14
CASSQGPGSGAEAFF
>TRBJ1-1|-|TRBV6-1
CASSEAVGPGAFF
>TRBJ1-1|-|TRBV5-4
CASSLAGVRNTEAFF
>TRBJ2-7|-|TRBV28
CASTLAGQFYEQYF